Given below is one T cell receptor (beta chain) in context. What it binds is unknown. These data come from a study of T cells in localized non-small cell lung cancer. Assay: immunoSEQ multiplex PCR; the TCRdb copy retains only in-frame clones and omits some. The table has about 39,000 clones, roughly three quarters seen once. V lost 7 bases to trimming and J lost 2 bases, with 13 bases between them. Germline loops: CDR1 SNHLY, CDR2 FYNNEI. CDR3 length: 14 amino acids. Study-wide findings and caveats: Density of T cells in blood, when higher, went with longer overall survival. Tumor showed lower T cell clonality than uninvolved adjacent lung, where it was highest. Across samples, adjacent lung featured a median around 56 of the top 100 tumor clones.

This TCR was sampled from a woman aged 40 to 75 with stage II squamous cell lung carcinoma. This material consisted of PBMCs, taken before any cancer treatment. This chain uses TRBV2 with TRBJ2-3, with D unclear. The CDR3, as DNA: TGTGCCAGCATTTGGCGGATGAACACAGATACGCAGTATTTT. As protein: CASIWRMNTDTQYF.